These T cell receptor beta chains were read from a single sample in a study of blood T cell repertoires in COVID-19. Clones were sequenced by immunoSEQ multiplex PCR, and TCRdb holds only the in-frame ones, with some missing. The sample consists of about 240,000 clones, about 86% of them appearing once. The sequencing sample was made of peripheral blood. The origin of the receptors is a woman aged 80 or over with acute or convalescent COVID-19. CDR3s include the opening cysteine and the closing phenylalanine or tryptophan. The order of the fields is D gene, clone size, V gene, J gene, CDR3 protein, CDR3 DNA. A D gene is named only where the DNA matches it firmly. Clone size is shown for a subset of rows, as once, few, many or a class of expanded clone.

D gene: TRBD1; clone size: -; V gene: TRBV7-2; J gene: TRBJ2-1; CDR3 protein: CASSERQGRGEQFF; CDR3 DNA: TGTGCCAGCAGCGAGAGACAGGGACGAGGTGAGCAGTTCTTC
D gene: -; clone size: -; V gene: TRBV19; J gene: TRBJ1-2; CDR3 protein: CASSIDQREVKYYGYTF; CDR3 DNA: TGTGCCAGTAGTATAGATCAAAGGGAGGTGAAATACTATGGCTACACCTTC
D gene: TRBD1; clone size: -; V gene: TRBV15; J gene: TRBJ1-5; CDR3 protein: CATSRDRGRQPQHF; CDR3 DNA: TGTGCCACCAGCAGAGACAGGGGGAGGCAGCCCCAGCATTTT
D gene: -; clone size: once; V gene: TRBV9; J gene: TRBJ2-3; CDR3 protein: CASSVGLGSTDTQYF; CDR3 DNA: TGTGCCAGCAGCGTAGGTTTGGGCTCCACAGATACGCAGTATTTT
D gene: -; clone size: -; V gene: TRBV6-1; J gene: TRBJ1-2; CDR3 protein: CASSEMRQAYGYTF; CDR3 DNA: TGTGCCAGCAGTGAAATGAGACAAGCCTATGGCTACACCTTC
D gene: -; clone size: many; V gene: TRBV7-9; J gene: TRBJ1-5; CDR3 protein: CASSLALGGNQPQHF; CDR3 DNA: TGTGCCAGCAGCTTAGCGCTGGGGGGGAATCAGCCCCAGCATTTT
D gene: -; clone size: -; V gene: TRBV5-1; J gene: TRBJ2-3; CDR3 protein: CASSLSADTDTQYF; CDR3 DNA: TGCGCCAGCAGCTTGTCTGCGGACACAGATACGCAGTATTTT
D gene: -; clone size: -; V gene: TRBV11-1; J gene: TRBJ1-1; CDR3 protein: CASSPVASPGTEAFF; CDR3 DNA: TGTGCCAGCAGCCCGGTCGCTTCGCCGGGGACTGAAGCTTTCTTT
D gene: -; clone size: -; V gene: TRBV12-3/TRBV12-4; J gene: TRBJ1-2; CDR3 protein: CASSSDRWGYTF; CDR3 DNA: TGTGCCAGCAGTTCTGACAGGTGGGGCTACACCTTC
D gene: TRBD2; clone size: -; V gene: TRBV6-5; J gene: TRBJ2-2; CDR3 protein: CASSSTFLAGGELFF; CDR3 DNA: TGTGCCAGCAGTTCAACCTTCCTAGCGGGCGGGGAGCTGTTTTTT
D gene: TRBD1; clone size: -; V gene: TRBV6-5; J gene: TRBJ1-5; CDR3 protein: CASRLDRARQPQHF; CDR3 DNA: TGTGCCAGCAGGCTGGACAGGGCGCGTCAGCCCCAGCATTTT
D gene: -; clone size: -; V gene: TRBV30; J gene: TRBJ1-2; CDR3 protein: CAWVPGHLIKGYTF; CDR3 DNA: TGTGCCTGGGTACCGGGACATCTGATCAAAGGCTACACCTTC
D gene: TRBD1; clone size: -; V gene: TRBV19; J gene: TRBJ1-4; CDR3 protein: CASSSQGQGSTNEKLFF; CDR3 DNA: TGTGCCAGTAGTTCGCAGGGACAGGGTTCAACTAATGAAAAACTGTTTTTT
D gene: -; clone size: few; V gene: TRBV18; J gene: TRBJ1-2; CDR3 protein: CASSPPGERGYTF; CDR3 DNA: TGTGCCAGCTCACCACCGGGAGAGAGAGGCTACACCTTC
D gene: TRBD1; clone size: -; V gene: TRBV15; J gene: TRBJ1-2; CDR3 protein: CATSQGGNNYGYTF; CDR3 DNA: TGTGCCACCAGTCAGGGGGGAAATAACTATGGCTACACCTTC
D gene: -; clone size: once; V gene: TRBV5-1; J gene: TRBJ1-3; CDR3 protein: CASSLDISSGNTIYF; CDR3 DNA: TGCGCCAGCAGCTTGGACATCTCCTCTGGAAACACCATATATTTT
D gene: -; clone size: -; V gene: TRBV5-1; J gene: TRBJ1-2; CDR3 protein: CASSLGVGDTSSYGYTF; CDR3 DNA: TGCGCCAGCAGCTTGGGAGTAGGGGACACATCTAGCTATGGCTACACCTTC
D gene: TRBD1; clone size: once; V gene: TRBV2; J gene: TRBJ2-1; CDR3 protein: CASAGQGAIVRTNEQFF; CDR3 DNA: TGTGCCAGCGCCGGACAGGGGGCGATCGTCCGTACGAATGAGCAGTTCTTC
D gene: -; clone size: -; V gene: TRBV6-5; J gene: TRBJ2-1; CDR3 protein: CASSYPGTSYNEQFF; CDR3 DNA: TGTGCCAGCAGTTACCCGGGGACAAGCTACAATGAGCAGTTCTTC
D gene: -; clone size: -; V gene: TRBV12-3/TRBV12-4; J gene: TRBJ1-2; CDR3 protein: CASSLDRGYTF; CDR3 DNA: TGTGCCAGCAGTTTAGATCGTGGCTACACCTTC
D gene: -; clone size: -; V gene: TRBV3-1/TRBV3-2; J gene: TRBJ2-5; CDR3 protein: CASSQDRPEGTQYF; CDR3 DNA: TGTGCCAGCAGCCAAGATCGGCCAGAGGGGACCCAGTACTTC
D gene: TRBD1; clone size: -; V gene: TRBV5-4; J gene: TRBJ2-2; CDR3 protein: CASSRDREGTGELFF; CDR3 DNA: TGTGCCAGCAGCCGGGACAGGGAGGGCACCGGGGAGCTGTTTTTT
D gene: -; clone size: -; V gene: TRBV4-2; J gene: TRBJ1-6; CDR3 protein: CASSQWESPLHF; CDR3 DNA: TGTGCCAGCAGCCAATGGGAGTCACCCCTCCACTTT
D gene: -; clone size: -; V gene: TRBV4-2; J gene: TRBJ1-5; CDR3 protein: CASSQERHSNQPQHF; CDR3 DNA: TGTGCCAGCAGCCAAGAGCGGCATAGCAATCAGCCCCAGCATTTT
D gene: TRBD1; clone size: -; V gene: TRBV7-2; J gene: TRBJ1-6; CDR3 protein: CASSPDRAPNSPLHF; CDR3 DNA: TGTGCCAGCAGCCCCGACAGGGCCCCAAATTCACCCCTCCACTTT
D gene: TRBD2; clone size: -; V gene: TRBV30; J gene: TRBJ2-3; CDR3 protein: CAWSAEVAGGVSRDTQYF; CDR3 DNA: TGTGCCTGGAGTGCCGAGGTAGCGGGGGGAGTTAGTAGGGATACGCAGTATTTT
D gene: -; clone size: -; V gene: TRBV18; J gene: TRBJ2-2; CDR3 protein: CASSPLGGGGAGELFF; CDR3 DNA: TGTGCCAGCTCACCACTCGGCGGGGGCGGAGCCGGGGAGCTGTTTTTT
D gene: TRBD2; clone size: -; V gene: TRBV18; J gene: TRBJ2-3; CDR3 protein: CASSPTTSGAPDTQYF; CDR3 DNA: TGTGCCAGCTCACCAACCACTAGCGGGGCGCCAGATACGCAGTATTTT
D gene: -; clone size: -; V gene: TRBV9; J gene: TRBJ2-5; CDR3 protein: CASSPRQRAGQETQYF; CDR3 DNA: TGTGCCAGCAGCCCTCGACAACGCGCTGGCCAAGAGACCCAGTACTTC
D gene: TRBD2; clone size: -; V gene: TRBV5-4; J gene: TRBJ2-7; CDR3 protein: CASSHLPGGNHEQYF; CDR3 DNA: TGTGCCAGCAGCCACCTTCCGGGAGGGAACCACGAGCAGTACTTC
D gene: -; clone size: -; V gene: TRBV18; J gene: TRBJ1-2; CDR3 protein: CASSPPDRTVNGYTF; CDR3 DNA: TGTGCCAGCTCACCCCCAGACAGGACCGTCAACGGCTACACCTTC
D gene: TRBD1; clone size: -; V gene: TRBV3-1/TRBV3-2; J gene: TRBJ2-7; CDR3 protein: CASSQAGGHEQYF; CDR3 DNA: TGTGCCAGCAGCCAAGCAGGGGGACACGAGCAGTACTTC
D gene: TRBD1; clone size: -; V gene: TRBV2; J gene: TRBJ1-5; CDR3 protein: CASSEGTGGHGNQPQHF; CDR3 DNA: TGTGCCAGCAGTGAGGGGACAGGGGGCCATGGCAATCAGCCCCAGCATTTT
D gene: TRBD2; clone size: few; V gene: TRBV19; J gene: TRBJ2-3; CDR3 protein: CASSMSGGPDTQYF; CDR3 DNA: TGTGCCAGTAGTATGTCGGGGGGGCCGGATACGCAGTATTTT
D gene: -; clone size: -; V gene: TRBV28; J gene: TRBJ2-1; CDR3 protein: CASSSLLLYNEQFF; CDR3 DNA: TGTGCCAGCAGTTCCCTCCTACTTTACAATGAGCAGTTCTTC
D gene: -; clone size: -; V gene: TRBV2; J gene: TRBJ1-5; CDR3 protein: CASRRTPNSNQPQHF; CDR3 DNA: TGTGCCAGCAGGCGGACACCTAATAGCAATCAGCCCCAGCATTTT
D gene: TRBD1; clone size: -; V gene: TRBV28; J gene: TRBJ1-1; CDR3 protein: CASSSGTGAQEAFF; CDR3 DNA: TGTGCCAGCAGTTCCGGGACAGGTGCCCAGGAAGCTTTCTTT
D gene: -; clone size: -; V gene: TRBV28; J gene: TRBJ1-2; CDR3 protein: CASRPQGRANYGYTF; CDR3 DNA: TGTGCCAGCAGGCCTCAGGGCCGAGCTAACTATGGCTACACCTTC
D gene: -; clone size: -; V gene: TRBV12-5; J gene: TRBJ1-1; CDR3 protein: CASGFQPSAGVSTEAFF; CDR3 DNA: TGTGCTAGTGGTTTCCAACCAAGCGCAGGGGTGAGCACTGAAGCTTTCTTT
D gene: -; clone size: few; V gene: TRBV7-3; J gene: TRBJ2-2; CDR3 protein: CASSRDLHTGELFF; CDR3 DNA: TGTGCCAGCAGCCGGGACTTGCACACCGGGGAGCTGTTTTTT
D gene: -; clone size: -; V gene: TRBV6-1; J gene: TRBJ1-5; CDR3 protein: CASSASTGRRGLGQPQHF; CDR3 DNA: TGTGCCAGCAGTGCATCGACAGGTCGAAGGGGTTTAGGTCAGCCCCAGCATTTT
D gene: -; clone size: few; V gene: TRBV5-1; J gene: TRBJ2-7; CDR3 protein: CASSLGVLLSYEQYF; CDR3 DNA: TGCGCCAGCAGCTTGGGAGTACTCCTCTCCTACGAGCAGTACTTC
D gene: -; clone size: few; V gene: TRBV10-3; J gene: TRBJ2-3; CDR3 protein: CATIGSGMDTQYF; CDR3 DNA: TGTGCCACCATAGGCTCCGGGATGGATACGCAGTATTTT
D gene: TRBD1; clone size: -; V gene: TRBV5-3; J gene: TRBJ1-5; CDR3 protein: CARSFTPDRGDQPQHF; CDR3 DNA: TGTGCCAGAAGCTTTACCCCCGACAGGGGGGATCAGCCCCAGCATTTT
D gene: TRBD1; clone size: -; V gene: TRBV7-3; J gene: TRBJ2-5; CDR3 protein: CASSPGTGVPGAETQYF; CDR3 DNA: TGTGCCAGCAGTCCCGGGACAGGGGTACCCGGAGCAGAGACCCAGTACTTC
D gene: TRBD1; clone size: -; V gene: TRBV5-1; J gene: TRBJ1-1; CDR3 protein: CASSLGPPGQGMNTEAFF; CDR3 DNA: TGCGCCAGCAGCTTGGGTCCTCCGGGACAGGGAATGAACACTGAAGCTTTCTTT
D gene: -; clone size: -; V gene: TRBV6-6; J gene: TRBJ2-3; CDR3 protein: CASVWQGNTDTQYF; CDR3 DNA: TGTGCCAGCGTGTGGCAGGGCAACACAGATACGCAGTATTTT
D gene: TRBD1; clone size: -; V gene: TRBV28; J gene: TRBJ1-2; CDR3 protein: CASSLSDLSRGGYTF; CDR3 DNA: TGTGCCAGCAGTTTATCCGACCTCTCCAGGGGGGGCTACACCTTC
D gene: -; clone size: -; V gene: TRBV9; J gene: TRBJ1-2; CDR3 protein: CASSVGVGVYGYTF; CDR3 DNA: TGTGCCAGCAGCGTAGGGGTGGGCGTCTATGGCTACACCTTC